Following are 2 T cell receptor beta chains from one sample sequenced in a study of human T cells and chemical hapten exposure. Time point meaning: pre-sensitization, week 0. Specified treatment: therapeutic diphenylcyclopropenone sensitization with weekly scalp DPC. TCRdb reprocessed the RACE reads with MiXCR, giving one entry per CDR3 protein. The table shows around 200,000 distinct CDR3 sequences, with about 31% occurring only once. The material was whole blood, obtained in connection with sensitization to the hapten diphenylcyclopropenone (DPC). The receptors here all came from a woman aged 25 to 39 with alopecia areata. Some clones in this sample may be carry-over from other donors' samples.

The sample holds a few counts of this clonotype. The J gene is TRBJ2-5, the V gene TRBV5-1; the D call may be TRBD1 or TRBD2 (5 bases each). The V end lost 1 base, the J end lost 4 bases, and 8 bases lay between the germline ends. This CDR3 is 13 amino acids long. The V gene's germline CDR1 is SGHRS and CDR2 YFSETQ. CDR3 nucleotide sequence: TGCGCCAGCAGCTTGTGGGGGAGAGAGACCCAGTACTTC. This sequence encodes CASSLWGRETQYF.

The chain recombines TRBV27 with TRBJ1-1; 11 bases map to TRBD1. CDR1 is MNHEY, CDR2 SMNVEV, per germline (reference sequence). The CDR3 consists of 18 residues. With 4 bases clipped from V and 1 base from J, the junction kept 11 bases outside the gene matches. CDR3 nucleotide sequence: TGTGCCAGCAGTTCCCCTTTTACCGGGACAGGGGGGAACACTGAAGCTTTCTTT. Its protein is CASSSPFTGTGGNTEAFF.